The 18 T cell receptor beta chains given below trace back to one sample, sequenced in a study of shared clonotypes between healthy human individuals (dated by TCRdb to about 2020). Library creation used the immunoSEQ multiplex PCR assay. TCRdb's version of the immuneACCESS table is confined to in-frame rearrangements and falls short of the full clone set. An unresolved V gene accounts for under half of the shortfall where checked; the remainder is of unknown origin. In this sample the table shows fewer than 850,000 clones, roughly 70% of which occur a single time. Around 1.8% of the sample lies in the top ten. Input material: memory CD4+ T cells sorted from blood. The label giving this sample's cell subset or site can be read as: CD45RA-negative fraction. The receptors derive from a woman in her twenties or thirties in good health.

The rearrangement uses TRBV28 and TRBJ1-4; 10 bases are a match to TRBD1. This CDR3 comprises 15 residues. Germline V CDR1 and CDR2: MDHEN, SYDVKM. V shed 6 bases and J 9 bases; nucleotides not matched to a gene: 10. The DNA of the CDR3 is TGTGCCAGCAGCTTTAGGACAGGGGGGGATAAAAAACTGTTTTTT. Translating it yields CASSFRTGGDKKLFF.

This chain links TRBV11-2 with TRBJ2-2, with D perhaps given as TRBD1 or TRBD2 (5 bases each). The germline V gene encodes CDR1 SGHAT and CDR2 FQNNGV. Trimming took off 5 bases at V and 1 base at J, with 14 bases between the two ends. This CDR3 is built from 16 residues. CDR3 nucleotide sequence: TGTGCCAGCAGCCCGGCAGGGACCCTGAACACCGGGGAGCTGTTTTTT. This sequence encodes CASSPAGTLNTGELFF.

This chain uses TRBV5-1 with TRBJ2-7; D perhaps matches TRBD1 (5 bases). The CDR3 extends over 15 amino acids. Germline V gene data show CDR1 as SGHRS and CDR2 as YFSETQ. V lost 4 bases to trimming and J lost 0 bases, with 14 bases between them. The CDR3 DNA reads as TGCGCCAGCAGCCCCCAGGGAACAAGCTCCTACGAGCAGTACTTC. Encoded protein: CASSPQGTSSYEQYF.

V is TRBV9 and J is TRBJ2-5; the D gene is possibly TRBD1 (6 bases). Trimming removed 5 bases from V and 1 base from J, with 21 bases in between. This CDR3 has 17 amino acids. Germline CDR1 and CDR2: SGDLS and YYNGEE. In DNA form, the CDR3 reads TGTGCCAGCAGTGACTCAAAGGTGGGACACCGCCAAGAGACCCAGTACTTC. Translating gives CASSDSKVGHRQETQYF.

The CDR3 sequence: CSASRGNQPQHF. DNA for the CDR3: TGCAGCGCGTCCAGGGGAAATCAGCCCCAGCATTTT. The gene calls are TRBV29-1 and TRBJ1-5; the D gene is possibly TRBD1 (6 bases). The CDR3 consists of 12 residues. V was clipped by 7 bases and J by 4 bases, with 11 bases between them. From germline, CDR1 is SQVTM and CDR2 ANQGSEA.

The genes are TRBV7-9 and TRBJ1-5; D remains unclear. Germline V lookup: CDR1 SEHNR, CDR2 FQNEAQ (reference sequence). The V end lost 5 bases, the J end lost 4 bases, and 12 bases lay between the germline ends. The CDR3 is 14 amino acids. The CDR3 loop is CASSLIGKNQPQHF. For the CDR3, the DNA is TGTGCCAGCAGCCTCATAGGGAAGAATCAGCCCCAGCATTTT.

This chain links TRBV2 with TRBJ2-3, with 9 bases that match TRBD2. The CDR3 consists of 15 residues. The V and J ends lost 6 bases and 2 bases, in that order; junction bases with no gene match: 6. Germline V lookup: CDR1 SNHLY, CDR2 FYNNEI. In DNA form, the CDR3 reads TGTGCCAGCAGACAACTAGCGGGCTTCACAGATACGCAGTATTTT. Protein: CASRQLAGFTDTQYF.

The chain employs TRBV9 and TRBJ2-5, with 7 bases lining up with TRBD2. The ends lost 0 bases at V and 1 base at J; junction bases unmatched: 9. The CDR3 loop spans 17 amino acids. Per germline, CDR1 SGDLS and CDR2 YYNGEE. CDR3 in amino acids: CASSVGFSSGSQETQYF. The DNA for the CDR3 is TGTGCCAGCAGCGTAGGGTTTTCTAGCGGCAGCCAAGAGACCCAGTACTTC.

This clone came up a few times. The CDR3 sequence is CASSLDKQGYPSGANVLTF. The DNA of the CDR3 is TGTGCCAGCAGTTTGGATAAACAGGGTTACCCCTCTGGGGCCAACGTCCTGACTTTC. V and J are TRBV28 and TRBJ2-6; D perhaps matches TRBD1 (6 bases). From germline, CDR1 is MDHEN and CDR2 SYDVKM. The CDR3 length is 19 residues. Between the trimmed V and J ends, which lost 3 bases and 0 bases, there was a span of 18 bases.

The rearrangement links TRBV28 to TRBJ1-1, with TRBD1 as a possible D gene (5 bases). Between the trimmed V and J ends, which lost 4 bases and 4 bases, there was a span of 13 bases. Per the germline V gene, CDR1 is MDHEN and CDR2 is SYDVKM. This CDR3 is 14 amino acids long. The DNA for the CDR3 is TGTGCCAGCAGTTCACCCCAGGGATCCACTGAAGCTTTCTTT. This gives the protein CASSSPQGSTEAFF.

The chain uses TRBV27 and TRBJ2-2; D remains unclear. This CDR3 is 13 amino acids long. V was clipped by 5 bases and J by 5 bases, with 9 bases between them. Germline V lookup: CDR1 MNHEY, CDR2 SMNVEV (reference sequence). The CDR3 DNA is TGTGCCAGCAGTACTTATCAGACCGGGGAGCTGTTTTTT. Translated: CASSTYQTGELFF.

The chain carries TRBV29-1 and TRBJ2-1; TRBD1 matches at 8 bases. From germline, CDR1 is SQVTM and CDR2 ANQGSEA. The CDR3 is made up of 14 amino acids. J lost 7 bases, V lost 4 bases, and 9 bases had no gene match. CDR3 protein: CSVGGGQGANEQFF. CDR3 DNA sequence: TGCAGCGTTGGGGGAGGTCAGGGGGCAAATGAGCAGTTCTTC.

V usage is TRBV2 and J usage is TRBJ2-1; 8 nucleotides align to TRBD2. With 4 bases clipped from V and 6 bases from J, the junction kept 5 bases outside the gene matches. The CDR3 totals 14 residues. In germline, CDR1 is SNHLY, CDR2 FYNNEI. The CDR3 loop is CASSVIGRANEQFF. In nucleotides, the CDR3 is TGTGCCAGCAGTGTAATCGGGAGGGCCAATGAGCAGTTCTTC.

There are a few counts of this clone. Here the CDR3 reads CASLRQGATDTQYF. Here the CDR3 DNA reads TGTGCCAGCCTCCGTCAGGGGGCTACAGATACGCAGTATTTT. The rearrangement uses TRBV2 and TRBJ2-3, with 8 bases matching TRBD1. Germline CDR1 SNHLY, CDR2 FYNNEI. The CDR3 is 14 residues long. Trimming removed 8 bases from V and 3 bases from J; junction bases left unmatched: 7.

This CDR3 reads CASARDRDSQPQHF. CDR3 DNA sequence: TGTGCCAGCGCCCGGGACAGGGATTCTCAGCCCCAGCATTTT. The V and J genes are TRBV7-9 and TRBJ1-5; TRBD1 matches 9 bases. The CDR3 extends over 14 amino acids. CDR1 and CDR2 from the germline V gene are SEHNR and FQNEAQ (reference sequence). Trimming cost V 8 bases and J 6 bases; bases outside gene matches: 8.

This rearrangement joins TRBV5-8 to TRBJ2-7, with TRBD2 matching over 7 bases. Looked up from germline, CDR1 is SGHTS and CDR2 is YDEGEE. The CDR3 contains 14 residues. V dropped 4 bases and J dropped 2; count of bases not matched to a gene: 6. CDR3 in DNA: TGTGCCAGCAGCCGCCCGGGGGGAACCTACGAGCAGTACTTC. This sequence encodes CASSRPGGTYEQYF.

The V gene is TRBV27, the J gene TRBJ2-2; 8 bases fit TRBD2. Germline CDR1 reads MNHEY; CDR2 reads SMNVEV (reference sequence). The CDR3 has 17 amino acids. V trimming: 3 bases; J trimming: 3 bases; junction bases outside the gene matches: 9. This CDR3 reads CASSFRASGSYTGELFF. CDR3 DNA sequence: TGTGCCAGCAGTTTTAGGGCCAGCGGGAGTTACACCGGGGAGCTGTTTTTT.

This chain links TRBV2 with TRBJ2-1, with a tentative D call TRBD2 (5 bases). Trimming took 4 bases from V and 5 from J, leaving 12 bases between them. This CDR3 spans 14 amino acids. Germline assignment: CDR1 SNHLY and CDR2 FYNNEI. This chain's CDR3 is CASSGPLGNNEQFF. The CDR3 DNA reads TGTGCCAGCAGTGGCCCCCTCGGGAACAATGAGCAGTTCTTC. The full variable domain, completed using reference TRBV2 and TRBJ2-1, is EPEVTQTPSHQVTQMGQEVILRCVPISNHLYFYWYRQILGQKVEFLVSFYNNEISEKSEIFDDQFSVERPDGSNFTLKIRSTKLEDSAMYFCASSGPLGNNEQFFGPGTRLTVL.